The next 10 T cell receptor beta chains were all read from a single sample in a study of blood T cell repertoires in COVID-19. Sequenced by immunoSEQ multiplex PCR; TCRdb stores in-frame clones only, minus some. The sample lists 80,000 to 100,000 clones, almost 80% occurring once. Sequencing input: peripheral blood. These receptors were collected from a human donor in a cohort sampled during active COVID-19.

On this clone: Other DNA sequences in the same sample also yield this CDR3. The rearrangement links TRBV28 to TRBJ2-7, with 8 positions matching TRBD1. The CDR3 has 14 residues. In germline, CDR1 is MDHEN, CDR2 SYDVKM. Trimming at V came to 2 bases and at J to 3 bases, leaving 3 bases not matched to a gene. This chain's CDR3 is CASSLRQGSYEQYF. CDR3 nucleotide sequence: TGTGCCAGCAGTTTAAGACAGGGGAGCTACGAGCAGTACTTC. Drawing the rest from reference TRBV28 and TRBJ2-7, the complete variable domain is DVKVTQSSRYLVKRTGEKVFLECVQDMDHENMFWYRQDPGLGLRLIYFSYDVKMKEKGDIPEGYSVSREKKERFSLILESASTNQTSMYLCASSLRQGSYEQYFGPGTRLTVT.

The rearrangement links TRBV6-6 to TRBJ1-5; 7 bases fit TRBD1. From germline, CDR1 is MNHNY and CDR2 SVGAGI (reference sequence). J gave up 2 bases and V 6 bases, and 4 bases lay outside the gene matches. This CDR3 has 14 amino acids. The chain's CDR3 is CASSYDRGNQPQHF. CDR3 bases: TGTGCCAGCAGCTACGACAGGGGCAATCAGCCCCAGCATTTT.

V gene TRBV18 combines with J gene TRBJ2-4; D is possibly TRBD2 (5 bases). The ends were cut back, 4 bases at V and 3 bases at J, with 13 bases in the middle. Germline CDR1 KGHSH, CDR2 LQKENI. The CDR3 consists of 15 residues. The chain's CDR3 is CASSRTEDYKNIQYF. CDR3 in DNA: TGTGCCAGCTCACGGACGGAAGACTACAAAAACATTCAGTACTTC.

The chain combines TRBV4-2 with TRBJ2-3, with TRBD2 matching 9 bases. CDR3 length: 18 residues. V dropped 0 bases and J dropped 2; count of bases not matched to a gene: 9. The germline gives CDR1 LGHNA, CDR2 YNFKEQ. The CDR3 here is CASSQERRLAGFTDTQYF. The CDR3, as DNA: TGTGCCAGCAGCCAAGAGCGCAGGCTAGCGGGGTTCACAGATACGCAGTATTTT.

This clone has only one observation. The chain carries TRBV28 and TRBJ2-1; possible D gene TRBD2, 5 bases. Germline V lookup: CDR1 MDHEN, CDR2 SYDVKM. This CDR3 is 14 amino acids long. V lost 3 bases and J 6 bases, leaving 12 bases between the germline ends. CDR3 protein: CASSFPRGFNEQFF. The CDR3 DNA reads TGTGCCAGCAGTTTCCCCCGGGGATTCAATGAGCAGTTCTTC.

The DNA of the CDR3 is TGTGCCAGCAGCACTTCCGGACAGGGGAGAAGGCAGCCCCAGCATTTT. It codes for CASSTSGQGRRQPQHF. The V gene is TRBV28, the J gene TRBJ1-5, with 9 nucleotides matching TRBD1. The V segment lost 6 bases and the J segment 7 bases; nucleotides outside the gene matches: 13. This CDR3 spans 16 amino acids. The germline V gene encodes CDR1 MDHEN and CDR2 SYDVKM.

The chain links TRBV6-5 to TRBJ2-3, with 7 bases identical to TRBD1. The V and J ends lost 10 bases and 2 bases, in that order; junction bases with no gene match: 12. Looked up from germline, CDR1 is MNHEY and CDR2 is SVGAGI. This CDR3 region has 15 residues. The CDR3 protein is CATATGNIHTDTQYF. The CDR3 nucleotides are TGTGCCACCGCGACAGGGAACATCCACACAGATACGCAGTATTTT.

The chain links TRBV24-1 to TRBJ2-1; TRBD2 matches 11 bases. This CDR3 is built from 16 residues. After removal of 8 bases from V and 4 bases from J, the junction contained 9 bases not matched to a gene. In germline, CDR1 is KGHDR, CDR2 SFDVKD. Here the CDR3 DNA reads TGTGCCACCACCGGGGTAGCGGGAGGGGGGTACAATGAGCAGTTCTTC. This encodes CATTGVAGGGYNEQFF.

The chain is built from TRBV30 and TRBJ1-5, with 9 positions matching TRBD1. The CDR3 is 14 residues long. In germline, CDR1 is GTSNPN, CDR2 SVGIG (reference sequence). V lost 3 bases to trimming and J lost 5 bases; unmatched junction nucleotides: 5. The CDR3 DNA reads TGTGCCTGGAGCCTGGGACAGGGCTATCAGCCCCAGCATTTT. Amino acids: CAWSLGQGYQPQHF.

This chain uses TRBV6-1 with TRBJ2-7; TRBD2 aligns across 9 bases. The V gene end was trimmed by 1 base and the J gene end by 0 bases; junction bases not matched to a gene: 7. Germline values: CDR1 MNHNS, CDR2 SASEGT. CDR3 size: 17 residues. The CDR3 nucleotides are TGTGCCAGCAGTGAAGTGGAAGTAGCGGGGGCCTCCTACGAGCAGTACTTC. Amino acids: CASSEVEVAGASYEQYF.